The 5 T cell receptor beta chains given below trace back to one sample, sequenced in a study of blood T cell repertoires in COVID-19. Sequencing used immunoSEQ multiplex PCR; TCRdb keeps in-frame clones, though not all of them. This table holds around 64,000 clones, around 92% found once. Sequencing was performed on peripheral blood. Receptor source: a human donor in a cohort sampled during active COVID-19.

This sequence joins TRBV7-9 and TRBJ1-1; tentative D call: TRBD1 (5 bases). The CDR3 extends over 14 amino acids. Per germline, CDR1 SEHNR and CDR2 FQNEAQ (reference sequence). Trimming removed 5 bases from V and 0 bases from J, with 10 bases in between. The CDR3 DNA reads TGTGCCAGCAGCCTTGTGGGGCTGAACACTGAAGCTTTCTTT. Its translation is CASSLVGLNTEAFF.

This chain links TRBV12-3 or TRBV12-4 with TRBJ2-5, with TRBD1 as a possible D gene (6 bases). This CDR3 contains 13 residues. V was cut by 5 bases and J by 5 bases, with 12 bases left in between. This CDR3 reads CASSRGQLETQYF. The CDR3 DNA reads as TGTGCCAGCAGTCGCGGACAGCTGGAGACCCAGTACTTC.

In this sample, this clone turned up once. The CDR3 here is CASSLSTTEAFF. The CDR3 bases are TGTGCCAGCAGCTTATCTACCACTGAAGCTTTCTTT. The chain uses TRBV5-5 and TRBJ1-1; D is unclear. CDR3 length: 12 residues. CDR1 is SGHKS and CDR2 is YYEKEE in the germline V gene (reference sequence). V gave up 2 bases and J gave up 4 bases, with 6 bases separating them.

This chain links TRBV5-1 with TRBJ1-1, with D maybe TRBD1 (6 bases). The ends were cut back, 0 bases at V and 1 base at J, with 7 bases in the middle. The CDR3 is made up of 14 amino acids. Germline V gene data show CDR1 as SGHRS and CDR2 as YFSETQ. DNA for the CDR3: TGCGCCAGCAGCTTGGACAGGGCGAACACTGAAGCTTTCTTT. Amino acid sequence: CASSLDRANTEAFF. Variable domain in full (rest from reference TRBV5-1 and TRBJ1-1): KAGVTQTPRYLIKTRGQQVTLSCSPISGHRSVSWYQQTPGQGLQFLFEYFSETQRNKGNFPGRFSGRQFSNSRSEMNVSTLELGDSALYLCASSLDRANTEAFFGQGTRLTVV.

This clone has a single count. The V call is TRBV5-4, the J call TRBJ1-2, with D unclear. CDR1 and CDR2 from the germline V gene are SGHNT and YYREEE (reference sequence). V dropped 1 base and J dropped 2 bases, with 9 bases sitting between them. The CDR3 is 14 residues long. The CDR3: CASSLYAANYGYTF. The CDR3 region has the DNA TGTGCCAGCAGCTTGTATGCGGCGAACTATGGCTACACCTTC.